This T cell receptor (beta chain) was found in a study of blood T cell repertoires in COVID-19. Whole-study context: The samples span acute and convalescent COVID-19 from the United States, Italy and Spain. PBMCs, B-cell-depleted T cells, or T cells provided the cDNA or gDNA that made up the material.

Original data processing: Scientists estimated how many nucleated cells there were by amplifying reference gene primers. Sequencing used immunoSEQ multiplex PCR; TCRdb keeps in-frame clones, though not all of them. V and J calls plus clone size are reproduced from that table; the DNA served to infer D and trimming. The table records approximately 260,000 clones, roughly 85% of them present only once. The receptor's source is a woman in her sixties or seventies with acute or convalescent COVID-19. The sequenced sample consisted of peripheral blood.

The chain's CDR3 is CATSASATGEAFF. The CDR3 nucleotides read TGTGCCACCAGTGCTTCCGCGACAGGGGAAGCTTTCTTT. The V call is TRBV24-1, the J call TRBJ1-1; TRBD1 matches 7 bases. Germline V CDR1 and CDR2: KGHDR, SFDVKD. CDR3 size: 13 residues. V shed 5 bases, J shed 8 bases, and the junction held 7 bases outside the gene matches.